Following are 25 T cell receptor beta chains from one sample sequenced in a study of T cells in women clearing cervical HPV infection. The protocol was immunoSEQ multiplex PCR, while the TCRdb copy is restricted to in-frame clones and leaves out a portion. The sample table sets out 30,000 to 35,000 clones. Sequenced input: blood buffy coat. These receptor sequences come from a woman between 18 and 75 years old with a cervical HPV16 infection that either progressed to CIN3+ or cleared (not recorded which).

Details on this clone: The CDR3 goes on 3 residues after the read ends, and that part is filled in from the germline J gene. The chain recombines TRBV5-6 with TRBJ2-3, with 7 bases aligning to TRBD1. The CDR3 totals 14 residues. Germline lookup yields CDR1 SGHDT and CDR2 YYEEEE. The CDR3 spells CASSVTGVGETQYF. The CDR3 DNA, read in part, is TGTGCCAGCAGCGTAACAGGGGTTGGGGAGACG.

On this clone: The read terminates 3 residues ahead of where the CDR3 ends, so the germline J gene completes it. The V and J genes are TRBV2 and TRBJ1-4, with TRBD1 identical over 9 bases. CDR1 and CDR2 (germline): SNHLY, FYNNEI. This CDR3 has 14 residues. The covered CDR3 bases are TGTGCCAGCAGTGCCACAGGGGGCGATTCACCA. Translation gives CASSATGGDSP. In full, the CDR3 reads CASSATGGDSPLFF.

Turning to this clone: From the germline J gene comes the end of the CDR3, since the read stops 3 residues before it. This chain connects TRBV2 to TRBJ1-2; possibly TRBD1 for D (5 bases). CDR1 is SNHLY, CDR2 FYNNEI, per germline. CDR3 size: 12 residues. CDR3 DNA (partial): TGTGCCAGCAGCCTTAGGGGTTACGAC. It encodes CASSLRGYD. The full CDR3 sequence reads CASSLRGYDYTF.

CDR3 DNA (partial): TGTGCCAGCAGTTTAGCGGGGGGGAGCTACGAG. Translating it yields CASSLAGGSYE. The entire CDR3 protein reads CASSLAGGSYEQYF. This chain connects TRBV12-3 or TRBV12-4 to TRBJ2-7; 7 bases are shared with TRBD2. The read terminates 3 residues ahead of where the CDR3 ends, so the germline J gene completes it. Trimming cost V 0 bases and J 3 bases; bases outside gene matches: 2. There are 14 residues in the CDR3.

Comments on this clone: The CDR3 extends 3 residues past the end of the read, so its final part is completed from the germline J gene. This chain joins TRBV6-1 and TRBJ1-5, with D hard to call. The length of the CDR3 is 13 residues. CDR1 and CDR2 (germline): MNHNS, SASEGT. Trimming pared 2 bases from V and 5 bases from J, leaving 7 bases between. CDR3 in amino acids: CASSETEDQPQHF. CDR3 DNA (partial): TGTGCCAGCAGTGAAACAGAGGATCAGCCC.

CDR3 DNA, as far as it was read: TGTGCCAGCAGTTTGGACAGGGGCAATGAG. Its protein product is CASSLDRGNE. The entire CDR3 protein is CASSLDRGNEQFF. The chain is built from TRBV6-2 or TRBV6-3 and TRBJ2-1, with 9 bases lining up with TRBD1. Read sequence stops 3 residues before the CDR3 end, and the germline J gene provides the missing end. The J segment lost 6 bases and the V segment lost 4 bases, leaving 1 base of the junction unmatched. The CDR3 is made up of 13 amino acids. Per the germline V gene, CDR1 is MNHEY and CDR2 is SVGEGT.

Details on this clone: Coverage ceases 3 residues before the CDR3 finishes, and the germline J gene fills in the end. The V and J genes are TRBV28 and TRBJ1-4, with D tentatively TRBD1 (5 bases). Germline assignment: CDR1 MDHEN and CDR2 SYDVKM. V shed 3 bases and J shed 8 bases, with 22 bases lying between them. This CDR3 is 17 amino acids long. CDR3 DNA (partial): TGTGCCAGCAGTTTTGCTCGGGGTGGGGACTTGAGAGAAAAA. It specifies CASSFARGGDLREK. The whole CDR3 protein is CASSFARGGDLREKLFF.

The part of the CDR3 DNA that was read is TGCAGTGCTAGTATATCGGGGAACAATGAG. It yields the protein CSASISGNNE. The entire CDR3 protein reads CSASISGNNEQFF. The J gene is TRBJ2-1, the V gene TRBV20-1, with a possible D match to TRBD2 (5 bases). The read is 3 residues too short to cover the CDR3 end, so that end is filled in from the germline J gene. Trimming shortened V by 3 bases and J by 5 bases, and 11 bases separated the two germline ends. The CDR3 runs to 13 residues. CDR1 DFQATT and CDR2 SNEGSKA come from the germline V gene (reference sequence).

Worth noting for this clone: The CDR3 extends 3 residues past the end of the read, so its final part is completed from the germline J gene. The gene calls are TRBV7-7 and TRBJ2-3; 10 bases map to TRBD2. The CDR3 sequence is 14 residues long. The germline V gene has CDR1 SSHAT and CDR2 FNYEAQ (reference sequence). The V segment lost 5 bases and the J segment 4 bases; nucleotides outside the gene matches: 3. The covered CDR3 bases are TGTGCCAGCAGCACCGGACTAGCGGCAGATACG. Translation gives CASSTGLAADT. In full, the CDR3 is CASSTGLAADTQYF. Complete variable domain (other parts from reference TRBV7-7 and TRBJ2-3): GAGVSQSPRYKVTKRGQDVTLRCDPISSHATLYWYQQALGQGPEFLTYFNYEAQPDKSGLPSDRFSAERPEGSISTLTIQRTEQRDSAMYRCASSTGLAADTQYFGPGTRLTVL.

Details on this clone: A read error may account for a junction end that differs from germline. The sequenced part of the CDR3 DNA is TGCAGTGCCTACGGACTAGCGGGAGCAGATGCG. Translation: CSAYGLAGADA. The complete CDR3 protein is CSAYGLAGADAQYF. The chain has TRBV20-1 and TRBJ2-3; 13 bases align to TRBD2. Coverage ceases 3 residues before the CDR3 finishes, and the germline J gene fills in the end. The CDR3 is 14 amino acids. Germline values: CDR1 DFQATT, CDR2 SNEGSKA (reference sequence).

About this clone itself: With the read ending 3 residues before the CDR3 end, the germline J gene is used to fill in that end. The genes are TRBV2 and TRBJ2-4; tentative D call: TRBD1 (6 bases). Germline V gene lookup returns CDR1 SNHLY and CDR2 FYNNEI. This CDR3 is built from 13 residues. The sequenced part of the CDR3 DNA is TGTGCCAGCCGTCCAGGGGTCTTCTATGGT. Translation gives CASRPGVFYG. The CDR3 as a whole reads CASRPGVFYGQYF.

In regard to this clone: The read terminates 3 residues before the CDR3 end, so the remaining end is supplied by the germline J gene. V usage is TRBV29-1 and J usage is TRBJ2-3; D gene ambiguous. CDR3 size: 13 residues. Trimming removed 4 bases from V and 2 bases from J, with 10 bases in between. Looked up from germline, CDR1 is SQVTM and CDR2 is ANQGSEA. CDR3 in amino acids: CSVGAPSTDTQYF. Incomplete CDR3 DNA: TGCAGCGTTGGAGCCCCATCCACAGATACG.

Comments on this clone: The read ends 3 residues early relative to the CDR3; the germline J gene fills the gap. The chain has TRBV7-3 and TRBJ2-2, with D tentatively TRBD1 (6 bases). This CDR3 has 14 residues. Germline CDR1 and CDR2: SGHTA and FQGTGA. The germline V and J ends were trimmed by 4 bases and 4 bases, with 10 bases remaining between them. CDR3 DNA, as far as it was read: TGTGCCAGCAGCTCAGGGGCAGGCACCGGGGAG. Translated: CASSSGAGTGE. The full CDR3 protein reads CASSSGAGTGELFF.

A word on this clone: Coverage ceases 3 residues before the CDR3 finishes, and the germline J gene fills in the end. The chain recombines TRBV29-1 with TRBJ1-1, with D possibly matching TRBD1 (5 bases). Germline assignment: CDR1 SQVTM and CDR2 ANQGSEA. The V and J ends lost 3 bases and 4 bases respectively, with 15 bases between them. The CDR3 runs 14 residues. CDR3 loop: CSVEGGWFGTEAFF. The CDR3 bases that were read are TGCAGCGTTGAGGGGGGGTGGTTCGGCACTGAA.

With regard to this clone: Coverage ceases 3 residues before the CDR3 finishes, and the germline J gene fills in the end. The rearrangement joins TRBV6-2 or TRBV6-3 to TRBJ2-1; 9 nucleotides agree with TRBD1. J gave up 8 bases and V 5 bases, and 10 bases lay outside the gene matches. Germline-derived CDR1 and CDR2 are MNHEY and SVGEGT. This CDR3 has 15 residues. The chain's CDR3 is CASSRGTGLIDEQFF. The DNA read from the CDR3 is TGTGCCAGCAGTCGAGGGACAGGGTTGATTGATGAG.

As for this clone: The read ends 3 residues before the CDR3 terminus; that terminus is restored from the germline J gene. The chain carries TRBV18 and TRBJ2-1, with 8 bases fitting TRBD2. The CDR3 sequence is 15 residues long. V gave up 3 bases and J gave up 2 bases; unmatched junction bases: 3. Germline CDR1 KGHSH, CDR2 LQKENI. CDR3 region: CASSPGGDPYNEQFF. Partial CDR3 DNA: TGTGCCAGCTCACCCGGGGGGGACCCCTACAATGAG.

Concerning this clone itself: The CDR3 is cut off 3 residues early in the read; its end comes from the germline J gene. The chain is built from TRBV20-1 and TRBJ2-1; 10 bases map to TRBD1. The CDR3 totals 16 residues. Germline values: CDR1 DFQATT, CDR2 SNEGSKA (reference sequence). V dropped 6 bases and J dropped 6; count of bases not matched to a gene: 14. CDR3 residues: CSAYDPGTGEGNEQFF. The CDR3 DNA, read in part, is TGCAGTGCGTACGACCCCGGGACAGGGGAGGGCAATGAG.

Of note for this clone: The sequence runs out 3 residues before the end of the CDR3; the remainder is reconstructed from the germline J gene. The rearrangement uses TRBV5-1 and TRBJ1-2; 8 bases match TRBD1. This CDR3 spans 15 amino acids. The germline gives CDR1 SGHRS, CDR2 YFSETQ. CDR3 DNA (partial): TGCGCCAGCAGCTTGGATCGATCGACAGGGGTCGGC. It encodes CASSLDRSTGVG. The entire CDR3 reads CASSLDRSTGVGYTF.

Concerning this clone itself: With the read ending 3 residues before the CDR3 end, the germline J gene is used to fill in that end. The genes are TRBV29-1 and TRBJ2-7; 11 nucleotides match TRBD2. Germline V gene data show CDR1 as SQVTM and CDR2 as ANQGSEA. The CDR3 loop spans 15 amino acids. The ends lost 5 bases at V and 3 bases at J; junction bases unmatched: 9. CDR3 in amino acids: CSVNSGRASGYEQYF. The DNA read from the CDR3 is TGCAGCGTTAATAGCGGGAGGGCCTCAGGCTACGAG.

Regarding this clone: The read falls 3 residues short of the CDR3 end, and the missing part is taken from the germline J gene. The V and J genes are TRBV2 and TRBJ2-7; D gene uncertain. The germline gives CDR1 SNHLY, CDR2 FYNNEI. V gave up 3 bases and J gave up 2 bases, with 5 bases separating them. This CDR3 is built from 12 residues. The sequenced CDR3 bases are TGTGCCAGCAGTGACCCAGCCTACGAG. Protein product: CASSDPAYE. The CDR3 as a whole reads CASSDPAYEQYF. Filled out from reference TRBV2 and TRBJ2-7, the complete variable domain reads EPEVTQTPSHQVTQMGQEVILRCVPISNHLYFYWYRQILGQKVEFLVSFYNNEISEKSEIFDDQFSVERPDGSNFTLKIRSTKLEDSAMYFCASSDPAYEQYFGPGTRLTVT.

About this clone: Read data end 3 residues before the CDR3 end; the end is taken from the germline J gene. V and J are TRBV2 and TRBJ1-5; 8 nucleotides agree with TRBD1. Germline trimming cut 3 bases from V and 5 bases from J; bases unmatched to any gene: 3. Germline CDR1 and CDR2: SNHLY and FYNNEI. The CDR3 contains 14 residues. This CDR3 reads CASSDQGADQPQHF. The CDR3 DNA, read in part, is TGTGCCAGCAGTGATCAGGGGGCGGATCAGCCC.

With respect to this clone: The read comes to an end 3 residues before the CDR3 does, leaving the germline J gene to fill in the end. V and J are TRBV10-3 and TRBJ2-3; 11 bases align to TRBD2. CDR3 length equals 15 residues. Germline-derived CDR1 and CDR2 are ENHRY and SYGVKD. The chain's CDR3 is CAISVASGGYETQYF. Partial CDR3 DNA: TGTGCCATCAGTGTGGCTAGCGGGGGGTATGAGACG.

For this clone: The read gets to within 3 residues of the CDR3 end, and the germline J gene fills in the rest. The V gene is TRBV20-1, the J gene TRBJ2-3; 13 bases are a match to TRBD2. The CDR3 extends over 15 amino acids. Germline V gene lookup returns CDR1 DFQATT and CDR2 SNEGSKA (reference sequence). Trimming took 2 bases from V and 4 from J; bases not matched to a gene: 3. Here the CDR3 reads CSARPTSGRSDTQYF. CDR3 bases read: TGCAGTGCTAGACCGACTAGCGGGAGGTCAGATACG.

The covered CDR3 bases are TGTGCCAGCAGCCCCGGGGACAGACGGTCACCC. It specifies CASSPGDRRSP. The entire CDR3 protein reads CASSPGDRRSPLHF. The chain joins TRBV5-6 to TRBJ1-6, with TRBD1 identical over 7 bases. The CDR3 end lies 3 residues beyond the end of the read and is filled in from the germline J gene. The V segment lost 4 bases and the J segment 10 bases; nucleotides outside the gene matches: 8. The germline CDR1 and CDR2 sequences are SGHDT and YYEEEE. The length of the CDR3 is 14 residues.

As for this clone: The read comes to an end 3 residues before the CDR3 does, leaving the germline J gene to fill in the end. The chain combines TRBV19 with TRBJ1-4; D might be TRBD1 (5 bases). Looked up from germline, CDR1 is LNHDA and CDR2 is SQIVND (reference sequence). There are 16 residues in the CDR3. The CDR3 sequence: CASSKETSSGANVLFF. Partial CDR3 DNA: TGTGCCAGTAGTAAGGAGACGAGTTCTGGGGCCAACGTA.